This is a list of T cell receptor beta chains from one sample in a study of radiotherapy plus CTLA-4 blockade in lung cancer. Measured with immunoSEQ multiplex PCR; TCRdb has only the in-frame clones, and not every one. The sample records some 77,000 clones, approximately 83% being singletons. The sample consisted of peripheral blood, taken from a patient treated with radiotherapy plus ipilimumab. All receptors come from a human donor with non-small cell lung cancer who had a partial response to radiotherapy plus ipilimumab. Each CDR3 is given with its conserved first and last residue. D genes are given only for firm matches. Not all rows give a size; the values are once, few, many and, for expanded clones, a class.

J gene | V gene | D gene | clone size | CDR3 DNA | CDR3 protein
TRBJ2-7 | TRBV30 | NA | NA | TGTGCCTGGAGCCGAAGAGGGATAGGGGAGCAGTACTTC | CAWSRRGIGEQYF
TRBJ1-2 | TRBV7-2 | TRBD1 | NA | TGTGCCAGCGCCGCACGGGACAGCTTGAATGGCTACACCTTC | CASAARDSLNGYTF
TRBJ2-1 | TRBV5-1 | NA | NA | TGCGCCAGCAGCTTGGACATCTACGGGGTCTACAATGAGCAGTTCTTC | CASSLDIYGVYNEQFF
TRBJ1-2 | TRBV2 | TRBD1 | NA | TGTGCCAGCAGCAGGGGGTCCGGCTACACCTTC | CASSRGSGYTF
TRBJ1-5 | TRBV11-2 | TRBD1 | NA | TGTGCCAGCAGCCTGGGACAGGGGAGCAATCAGCCCCAGCATTTT | CASSLGQGSNQPQHF
TRBJ2-7 | TRBV6-6 | TRBD1 | NA | TGTGCCACTCAGGGGGCCGGGACGAGTACCTACGAGCAGTACTTC | CATQGAGTSTYEQYF
TRBJ2-1 | TRBV5-4 | NA | NA | TGTGCCAGCACCCTCGGGAGTACCTACAATGAGCAGTTCTTC | CASTLGSTYNEQFF
TRBJ1-2 | TRBV7-9 | NA | NA | TGTGCCAGCAGTCTAGACGGGGTTGGCTACACCTTC | CASSLDGVGYTF
TRBJ2-5 | TRBV5-4 | TRBD1 | NA | TGTGCCAGCAGCTTGCAGGGGGCGGGAAAGACCCAGTACTTC | CASSLQGAGKTQYF
TRBJ1-2 | TRBV6-1 | NA | NA | TGTGCCAGCAGTGATAATATCGGGGTGGGCGGCGGCTACACCTTC | CASSDNIGVGGGYTF
TRBJ2-2 | TRBV28 | NA | once | TGTGCCAGCAGTTTCACGGGGTTGCTCGGGGAGCTGTTTTTT | CASSFTGLLGELFF
TRBJ1-1 | TRBV4-1 | NA | once | TGCGCCAGCAGGGAATTTGGGGGCGATGAAGCTTTCTTT | CASREFGGDEAFF
TRBJ1-1 | TRBV12-2 | NA | NA | TGTGCAAGTCGCTTCTCCGGGGACAGGGGGAGAACTGAAGCTTTCTTT | CASRFSGDRGRTEAFF